This record concerns one TCR beta chain sequence. A second about 7 to 11 cycle PCR used barcoded and J-beta primers. In TCRdb, the 5' RACE reads were re-called with MiXCR into one record per CDR3 protein. Of about 1,800,000 distinct CDR3 sequences listed, approximately 28% were seen once; the top ten hold around 7.7%. The sample originates from a study of blood T cells in healthy people across ages. Germline V CDR1 and CDR2: SNHLY, FYNNEI. CDR3 length: 15 residues. V shed 2 bases and J shed 0 bases, with 9 bases lying between them. This TCR came from a woman under 40 in good health. Sequenced sample: blood. The chain uses TRBV2 and TRBJ2-3; D is unresolved. CDR3 sequence reads: CASSERQASTDTQYF. The CDR3 DNA sequence: TGTGCCAGCAGTGAACGGCAGGCTAGCACAGATACGCAGTATTTT.